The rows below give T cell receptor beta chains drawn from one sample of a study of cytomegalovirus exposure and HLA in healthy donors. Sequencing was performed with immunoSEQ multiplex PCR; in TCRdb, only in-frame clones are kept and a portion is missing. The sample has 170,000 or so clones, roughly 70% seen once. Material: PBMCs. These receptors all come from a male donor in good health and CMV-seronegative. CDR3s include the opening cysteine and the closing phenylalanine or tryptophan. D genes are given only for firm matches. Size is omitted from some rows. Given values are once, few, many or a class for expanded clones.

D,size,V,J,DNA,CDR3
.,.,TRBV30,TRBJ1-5,TGTGCCTGGAGTGGACAGGCAAATCAGCCCCAGCATTTT,CAWSGQANQPQHF
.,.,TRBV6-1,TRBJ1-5,TGTGCCAGCAGTGAATCGCCACAGGGCTATCAGCCCCAGCATTTT,CASSESPQGYQPQHF
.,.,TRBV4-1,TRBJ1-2,TGCGCCAGCAGCCCTCAGGGTCGGTATGGCTACACCTTC,CASSPQGRYGYTF
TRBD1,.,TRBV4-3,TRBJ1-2,TGCGCCAGCGCCATGGACAGGTTTGGCTATGGCTACACCTTC,CASAMDRFGYGYTF
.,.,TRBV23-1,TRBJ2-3,TGCGCCAGCAGTCACTGCTCGCGGGCCCCAAAAGATACGCAGTATTTT,CASSHCSRAPKDTQYF
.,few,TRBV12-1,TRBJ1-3,TGTGCCAGCAGCTTTGGTCTTCAGGGGACTAGTGCTGGGGGAAACACCATATATTTT,CASSFGLQGTSAGGNTIYF
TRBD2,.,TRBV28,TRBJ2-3,TGTGCCAGCAGTTTAGCGGGAGGGCCAGATACGCAGTATTTT,CASSLAGGPDTQYF
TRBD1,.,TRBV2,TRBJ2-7,TGTGCCAGCCTGCCCGGGACAGGGGCCTACGAGCAGTACTTC,CASLPGTGAYEQYF
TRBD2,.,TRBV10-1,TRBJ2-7,TGCGCCAGCAGCGCGGAAGGTAGCGGGAGGGCCTCTATCTACGAGCAGTACTTC,CASSAEGSGRASIYEQYF
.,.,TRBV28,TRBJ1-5,TGTGCCAGCAGCTCTCAGGGCCAGCCCCAGCATTTT,CASSSQGQPQHF
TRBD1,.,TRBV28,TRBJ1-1,TGTGCCAGCACACGACAGGGGGCTGCTTTCTTT,CASTRQGAAFF
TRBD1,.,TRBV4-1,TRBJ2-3,TGCGCCAGCAGCCAACAGCAGACAGGGGGCGCAGATACGCAGTATTTT,CASSQQQTGGADTQYF
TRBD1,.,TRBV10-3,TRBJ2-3,TGTGCCATCAAAGCCGGGACAGGGAAAATCACAGATACGCAGTATTTT,CAIKAGTGKITDTQYF
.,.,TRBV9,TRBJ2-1,TGTGCCAGCAGCGCTAAGAGGGTTAGCTCCTACAATGAGCAGTTCTTC,CASSAKRVSSYNEQFF
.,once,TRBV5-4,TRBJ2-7,TGTGCCAGCAGCACTGCCTACGAGCAGTACTTC,CASSTAYEQYF
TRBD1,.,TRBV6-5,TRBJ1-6,TGTGCCAGCAGTTACCCTCTCGACAGGGTCAAGTCACCCCTCCACTTT,CASSYPLDRVKSPLHF
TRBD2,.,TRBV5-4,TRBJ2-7,TGTGCCAGCAGCACCGGGGGACTAGCGGGCTACGAGCAGTACTTC,CASSTGGLAGYEQYF
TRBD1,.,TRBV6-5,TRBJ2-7,TGTGCCAGCACAGAAGACAGGGCCCGGGACGAGCAGTACTTC,CASTEDRARDEQYF
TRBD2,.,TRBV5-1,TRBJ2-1,TGCGCCAGCAGCTTCAGCGGGAGGGGTGAGCAGTTCTTC,CASSFSGRGEQFF
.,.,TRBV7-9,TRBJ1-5,TGTTCCAGCAGCTCATATGACAGTTCCTATAGCAATCAGCCCCAGCATTTT,CSSSSYDSSYSNQPQHF
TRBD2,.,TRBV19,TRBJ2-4,TGTGCCAGTAGTATAGTTGGACTAGCGGGGGGGGGCATTCAGTACTTC,CASSIVGLAGGGIQYF
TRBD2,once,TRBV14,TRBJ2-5,TGTGCCAGCAGCCACAAGCGGGGGGAAGAGACCCAGTACTTC,CASSHKRGEETQYF
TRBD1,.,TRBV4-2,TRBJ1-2,TGTGCCAGCAGCCCCGAAGGGGGCGGCTACACCTTC,CASSPEGGGYTF
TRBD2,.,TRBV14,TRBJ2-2,TGTGCCAGCAGCCAGGGACTATCCGGGGAGCTGTTTTTT,CASSQGLSGELFF
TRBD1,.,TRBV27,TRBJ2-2,TGTGCCAGCAGTGGGGACAGGTGGTACACCGGGGAGCTGTTTTTT,CASSGDRWYTGELFF
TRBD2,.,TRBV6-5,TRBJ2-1,TGTGCCAGCAGGTCTAGCGGGGGGGCGGTCAATGAGCAGTTCTTC,CASRSSGGAVNEQFF
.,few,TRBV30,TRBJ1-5,TGTGCCTGGAGTGTTACCACGGATCAGCCCCAGCATTTT,CAWSVTTDQPQHF
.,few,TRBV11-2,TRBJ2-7,TGTGCCAGCAGCTTAACCGGGACACCTACCTACGAGCAGTACTTC,CASSLTGTPTYEQYF
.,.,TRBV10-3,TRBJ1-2,TGTGCCATCAGTCCTACAGGGTCTGGTGGCTACACCTTC,CAISPTGSGGYTF
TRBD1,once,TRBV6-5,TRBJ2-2,TGTGCCAGCAGGCCCCAGGGGGTACCCGGGGAGCTGTTTTTT,CASRPQGVPGELFF
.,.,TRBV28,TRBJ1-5,TGTGCCAGCAGTTTAGTAGTAGATCAGCCCCAGCATTTT,CASSLVVDQPQHF
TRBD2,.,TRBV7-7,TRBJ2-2,TGTGCCAGCAGCCGTAGCGGGAGCGGCACCGGGGAGCTGTTTTTT,CASSRSGSGTGELFF
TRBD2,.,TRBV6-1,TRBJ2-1,TGTGCCAGTCTCCCCGGGACTAGCGCCAACAATGAGCAGTTCTTC,CASLPGTSANNEQFF
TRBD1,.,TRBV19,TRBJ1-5,TGTGCCAGTGGGAGACAGGGGGAGAAGGGCAATCAGCCCCAGCATTTT,CASGRQGEKGNQPQHF
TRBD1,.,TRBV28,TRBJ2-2,TGTGCCAGCAGTTTAGAAGGGACAGGGTACACCGGGGAGCTGTTTTTT,CASSLEGTGYTGELFF
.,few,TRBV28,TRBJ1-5,TGTGCCAGCAGTTCAGGGGCCGGTCAGCCCCAGCATTTT,CASSSGAGQPQHF
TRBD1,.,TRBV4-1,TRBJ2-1,TGCGCCAGCAGCTCCGGGACAGGCGACAATGAGCAGTTCTTC,CASSSGTGDNEQFF
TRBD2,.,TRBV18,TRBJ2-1,TGTGCCAGCTCACCCTCTGGGCTAGCGGGGGGGCCTGAGCAGTTCTTC,CASSPSGLAGGPEQFF
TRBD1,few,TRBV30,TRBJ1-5,TGTGCCTGGAGTGTCGGGACAGGGGGCCGTCAGCCCCAGCATTTT,CAWSVGTGGRQPQHF
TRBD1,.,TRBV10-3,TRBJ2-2,TGTGCCATCAGCTCGGGACAGGAGACCGGGGAGCTGTTTTTT,CAISSGQETGELFF
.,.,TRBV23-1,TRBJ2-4,TGCGCCAGCAGTCAATGGCCCCGTCGAGCCAAAAACATTCAGTACTTC,CASSQWPRRAKNIQYF
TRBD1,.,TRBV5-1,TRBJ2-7,TGCGCCAGCAGCACCGGGACAGGGGGCTTCTACGAGCAGTACTTC,CASSTGTGGFYEQYF
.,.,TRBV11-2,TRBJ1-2,TGTGCCAGCAGCTTAGGACCAGCGTCCCCGAGGGACTATGGCTACACCTTC,CASSLGPASPRDYGYTF
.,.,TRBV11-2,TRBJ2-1,TGTGCCAGCAGCTTAGTATACAATGAGCAGTTCTTC,CASSLVYNEQFF
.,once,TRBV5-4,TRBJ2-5,TGTGCCAGCAGCTTGGGGCCAGAGACCCAGTACTTC,CASSLGPETQYF
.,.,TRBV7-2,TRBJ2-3,TGTGCCAGCAGCTCCCGGAGGGTAGATACGCAGTATTTT,CASSSRRVDTQYF
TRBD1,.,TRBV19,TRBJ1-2,TGTGCCAGTAGTATCCCTGACAGGGGTGTCTATGGCTACACCTTC,CASSIPDRGVYGYTF
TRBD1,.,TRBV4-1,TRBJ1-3,TGCGCCAGCAGCCTGGACAGGAGTTCTTCTGGAAACACCATATATTTT,CASSLDRSSSGNTIYF
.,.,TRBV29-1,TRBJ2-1,TGCAGCGTTGAACCTACCGAGGGCTACAATGAGCAGTTCTTC,CSVEPTEGYNEQFF
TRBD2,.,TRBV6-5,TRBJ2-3,TGTGCCAGCAGTTACGGACTAGCGGGAGGAACAGATACGCAGTATTTT,CASSYGLAGGTDTQYF
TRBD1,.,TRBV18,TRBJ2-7,TGTGCCAGCTCACGGGACAGGTCAAACTCCTACGAGCAGTACTTC,CASSRDRSNSYEQYF